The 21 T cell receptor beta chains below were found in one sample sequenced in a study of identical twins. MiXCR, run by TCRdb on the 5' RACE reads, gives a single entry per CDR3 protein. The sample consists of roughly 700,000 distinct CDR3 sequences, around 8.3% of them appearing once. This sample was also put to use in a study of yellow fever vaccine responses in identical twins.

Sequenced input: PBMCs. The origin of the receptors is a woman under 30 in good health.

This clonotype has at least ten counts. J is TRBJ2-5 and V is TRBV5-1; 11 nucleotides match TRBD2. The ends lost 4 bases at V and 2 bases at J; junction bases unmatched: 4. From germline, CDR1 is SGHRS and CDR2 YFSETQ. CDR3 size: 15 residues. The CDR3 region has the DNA TGCGCCAGCAGCATACTAGCGGGAGTTCAAGAGACCCAGTACTTC. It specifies CASSILAGVQETQYF.

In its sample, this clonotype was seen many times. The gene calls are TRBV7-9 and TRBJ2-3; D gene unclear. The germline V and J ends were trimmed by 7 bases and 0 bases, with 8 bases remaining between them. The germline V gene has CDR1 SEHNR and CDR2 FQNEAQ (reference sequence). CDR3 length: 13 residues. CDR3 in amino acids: CASIQASTDTQYF. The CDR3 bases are TGTGCCAGCATCCAAGCGAGCACAGATACGCAGTATTTT. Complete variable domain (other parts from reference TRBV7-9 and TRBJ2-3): DTGVSQNPRHKITKRGQNVTFRCDPISEHNRLYWYRQTLGQGPEFLTYFQNEAQLEKSRLLSDRFSAERPKGSFSTLEIQRTEQGDSAMYLCASIQASTDTQYFGPGTRLTVL.

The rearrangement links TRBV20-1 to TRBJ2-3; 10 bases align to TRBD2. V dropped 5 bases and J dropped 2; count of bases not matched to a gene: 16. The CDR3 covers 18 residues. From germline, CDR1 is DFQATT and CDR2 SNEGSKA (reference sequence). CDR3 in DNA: TGCAGTGCTTTCCCTAGCGGGAGCAAACCCGGATTCACAGATACGCAGTATTTT. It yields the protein CSAFPSGSKPGFTDTQYF.

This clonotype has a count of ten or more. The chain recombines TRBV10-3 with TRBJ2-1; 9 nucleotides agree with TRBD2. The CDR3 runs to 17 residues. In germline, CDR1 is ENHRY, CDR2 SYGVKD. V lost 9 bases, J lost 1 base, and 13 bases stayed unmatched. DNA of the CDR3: TGTGCCATTGGCGGCCTAGCGGGAAAAGGATCCTACAATGAGCAGTTCTTC. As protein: CAIGGLAGKGSYNEQFF.

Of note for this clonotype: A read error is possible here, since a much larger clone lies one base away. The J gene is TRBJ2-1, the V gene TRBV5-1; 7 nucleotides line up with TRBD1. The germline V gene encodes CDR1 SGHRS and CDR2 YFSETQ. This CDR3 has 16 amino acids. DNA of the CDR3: TGCCCCAGCAACCGTGATCTAAGAGGGGGCTACGGTGAGCAGTTCTTC. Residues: CPSNRDLRGGYGEQFF.

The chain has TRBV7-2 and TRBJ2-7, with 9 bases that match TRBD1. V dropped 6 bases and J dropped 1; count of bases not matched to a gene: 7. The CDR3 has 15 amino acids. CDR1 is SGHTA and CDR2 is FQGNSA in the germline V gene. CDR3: CASRPVGQGSYEQYF. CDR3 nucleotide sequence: TGTGCCAGCAGACCCGTCGGACAGGGGTCCTACGAGCAGTACTTC.

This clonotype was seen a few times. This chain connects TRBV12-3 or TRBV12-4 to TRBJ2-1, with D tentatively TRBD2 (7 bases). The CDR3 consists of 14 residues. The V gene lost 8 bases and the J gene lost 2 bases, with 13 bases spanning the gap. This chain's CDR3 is CASGGGRAYNEQFF. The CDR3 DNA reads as TGTGCCAGCGGGGGGGGCAGGGCCTACAATGAGCAGTTCTTC.

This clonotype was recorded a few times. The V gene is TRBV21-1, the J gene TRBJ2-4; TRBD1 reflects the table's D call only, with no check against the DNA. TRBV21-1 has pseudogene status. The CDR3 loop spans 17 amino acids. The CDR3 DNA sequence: TGTGCCAGCAGCAAAGCTCACAGGAGTATCTCCAAAAACATTCAGTACTTC. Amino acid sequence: CASSKAHRSISKNIQYF.

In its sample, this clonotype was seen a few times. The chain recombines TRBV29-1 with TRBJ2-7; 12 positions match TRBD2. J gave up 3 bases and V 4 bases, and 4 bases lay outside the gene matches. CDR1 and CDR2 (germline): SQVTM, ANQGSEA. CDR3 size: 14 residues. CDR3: CSVGLAGAGYEQYF. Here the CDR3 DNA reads TGCAGCGTTGGACTAGCGGGGGCCGGCTACGAGCAGTACTTC.

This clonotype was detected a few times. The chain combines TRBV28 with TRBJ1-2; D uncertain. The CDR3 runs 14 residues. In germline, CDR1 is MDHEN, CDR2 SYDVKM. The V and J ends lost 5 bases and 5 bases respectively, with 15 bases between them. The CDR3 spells CASSQPGVFYGYTF. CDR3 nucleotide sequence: TGTGCCAGCAGTCAACCGGGAGTCTTTTATGGCTACACCTTC.

The CDR3 here is CSEGPGLEQYF. In DNA form, the CDR3 reads TGCAGCGAGGGACCGGGCCTCGAGCAGTACTTC. The chain carries TRBV29-1 and TRBJ2-7; D is perhaps TRBD1 or TRBD2 (5 bases each). The CDR3 has 11 residues. Per the germline V gene, CDR1 is SQVTM and CDR2 is ANQGSEA. The V gene lost 7 bases and the J gene lost 6 bases, with 13 bases spanning the gap.

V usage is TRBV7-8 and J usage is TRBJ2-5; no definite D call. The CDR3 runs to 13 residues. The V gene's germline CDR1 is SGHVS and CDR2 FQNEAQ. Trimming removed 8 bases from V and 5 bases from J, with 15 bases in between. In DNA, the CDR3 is TGTGCCAGCTCCTTTCGGAAGTGGGAGACCCAGTACTTC. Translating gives CASSFRKWETQYF.

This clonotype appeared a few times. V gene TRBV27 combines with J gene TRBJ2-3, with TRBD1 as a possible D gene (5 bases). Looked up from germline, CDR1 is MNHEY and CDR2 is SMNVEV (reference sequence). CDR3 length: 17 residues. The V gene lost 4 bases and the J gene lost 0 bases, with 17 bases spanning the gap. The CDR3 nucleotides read TGTGCCAGCAGTTCAGAACCAGGGATGGCTAGCACAGATACGCAGTATTTT. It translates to CASSSEPGMASTDTQYF.

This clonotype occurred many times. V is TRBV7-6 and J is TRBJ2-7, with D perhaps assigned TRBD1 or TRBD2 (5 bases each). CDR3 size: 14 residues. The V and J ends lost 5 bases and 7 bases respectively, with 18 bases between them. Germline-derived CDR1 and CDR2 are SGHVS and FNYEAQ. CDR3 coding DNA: TGTGCCAGCAGCGCCTCCCCTTGGGGGTATGAGCAGTACTTC. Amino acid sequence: CASSASPWGYEQYF.

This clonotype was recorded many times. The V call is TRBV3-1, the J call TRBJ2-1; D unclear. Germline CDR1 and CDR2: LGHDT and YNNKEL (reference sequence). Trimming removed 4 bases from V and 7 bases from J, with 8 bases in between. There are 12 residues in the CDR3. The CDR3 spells CASSPFGNEQFF. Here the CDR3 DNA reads TGTGCCAGCAGCCCGTTCGGGAATGAGCAGTTCTTC.

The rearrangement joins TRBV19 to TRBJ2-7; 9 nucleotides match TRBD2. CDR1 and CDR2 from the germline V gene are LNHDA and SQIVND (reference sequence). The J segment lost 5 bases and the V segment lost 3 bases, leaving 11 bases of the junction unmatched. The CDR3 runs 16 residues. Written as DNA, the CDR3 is TGTGCCAGTAGTATGTTGTTCGGCGGGAGGGCCCACGAGCAGTACTTC. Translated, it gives CASSMLFGGRAHEQYF.

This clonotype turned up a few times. The CDR3 protein is CAISGGVDTEAFF. CDR3 in DNA: TGTGCCATCAGTGGTGGGGTCGACACTGAAGCTTTCTTT. V gene TRBV10-3 combines with J gene TRBJ1-1; D remains unclear. Per the germline V gene, CDR1 is ENHRY and CDR2 is SYGVKD. V dropped 4 bases and J dropped 3 bases, with 9 bases sitting between them. This CDR3 region has 13 residues.

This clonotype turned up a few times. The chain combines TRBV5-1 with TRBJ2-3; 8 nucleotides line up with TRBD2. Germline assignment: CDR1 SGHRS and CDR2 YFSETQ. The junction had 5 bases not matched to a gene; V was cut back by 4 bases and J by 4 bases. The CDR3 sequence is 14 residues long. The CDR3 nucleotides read TGCGCCAGCAGCAAACTAGCGGCACCAGATACGCAGTATTTT. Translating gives CASSKLAAPDTQYF.

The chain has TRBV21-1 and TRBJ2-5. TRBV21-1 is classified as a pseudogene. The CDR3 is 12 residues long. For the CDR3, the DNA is TGTGCCCCGCGGAGGGACCAAGAGACCCAGTACTTC. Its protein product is CAPRRDQETQYF.

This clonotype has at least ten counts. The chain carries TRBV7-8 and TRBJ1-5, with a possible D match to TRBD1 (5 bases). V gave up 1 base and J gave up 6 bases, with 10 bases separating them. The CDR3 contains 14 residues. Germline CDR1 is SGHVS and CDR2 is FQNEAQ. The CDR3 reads CASSLDGGSQPQHF. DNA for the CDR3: TGTGCCAGCAGCTTAGATGGGGGGAGTCAGCCCCAGCATTTT. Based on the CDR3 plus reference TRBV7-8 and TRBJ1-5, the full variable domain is GAGVSQSPRYKVAKRGQDVALRCDPISGHVSLFWYQQALGQGPEFLTYFQNEAQLDKSGLPSDRFFAERPEGSVSTLKIQRTQQEDSAVYLCASSLDGGSQPQHFGDGTRLSIL.

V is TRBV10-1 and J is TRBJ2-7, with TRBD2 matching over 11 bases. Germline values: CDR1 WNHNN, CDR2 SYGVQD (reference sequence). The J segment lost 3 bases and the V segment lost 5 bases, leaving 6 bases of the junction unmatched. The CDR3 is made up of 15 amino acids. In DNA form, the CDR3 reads TGCGCCAGCAGTCATCTAGCGGGAGGTTTCTACGAGCAGTACTTC. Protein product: CASSHLAGGFYEQYF.